The clone carrying this T cell receptor (beta chain) has ten or more counts. This sample was included in a study of blood T cell repertoires in COVID-19. This CDR3 has 15 amino acids. The table came from immunoSEQ multiplex PCR; TCRdb's copy has only in-frame clones and leaves some out. The sample shows just over 200,000 clones, 80% of them seen only once. The rearrangement links TRBV21-1 to TRBJ1-5; the DNA was not used to check the table's D call, TRBD1. TRBV21-1 represents a pseudogene. Sequenced sample: peripheral blood. The receptor was isolated from a woman in her seventies with acute or convalescent COVID-19. The CDR3 DNA sequence: TGTGCCAGCAGCAAAGAACAGGCCCCAGGCCGGCCCCAGCATTTT. Protein: CASSKEQAPGRPQHF.